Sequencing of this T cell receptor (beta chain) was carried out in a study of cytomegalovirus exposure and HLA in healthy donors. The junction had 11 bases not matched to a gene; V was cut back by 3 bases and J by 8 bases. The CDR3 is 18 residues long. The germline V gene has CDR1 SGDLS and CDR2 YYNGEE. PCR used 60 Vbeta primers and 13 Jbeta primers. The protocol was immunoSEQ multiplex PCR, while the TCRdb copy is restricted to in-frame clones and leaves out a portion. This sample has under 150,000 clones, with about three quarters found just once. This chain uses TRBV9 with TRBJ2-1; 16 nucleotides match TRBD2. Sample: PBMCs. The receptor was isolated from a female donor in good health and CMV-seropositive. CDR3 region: CASSDGTSGGAEVDEQFF. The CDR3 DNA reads TGTGCCAGCAGCGACGGGACTAGCGGGGGGGCCGAGGTCGATGAGCAGTTCTTC.